Given below is one T cell receptor beta chain in context. Its target is not known. The data are from a study of shared clonotypes between healthy human individuals. Study-level points and caveats: Non-shared clonotypes were found to have lower generation probabilities than the clonotypes that were shared by all four of the sorted-subset donors. Clonotype sharing among donors was expected to depend on sequencing depth.

V lost 4 bases, J lost 0 bases, and 6 bases stayed unmatched. Per the germline V gene, CDR1 is MDHEN and CDR2 is SYDVKM. CDR3 length equals 15 residues. Across several immunoSEQ plates, the genomic DNA of each subset was split evenly. Using immunoSEQ multiplex PCR, the repertoire was profiled, and TCRdb retains in-frame clones only, with some absent. The table lists roughly 770,000 clones, about 96% of them singletons. Naive CD8 cells comprised CD45RO-negative, CCR7-positively selected cells, excluding terminally differentiated effector memory CD45RA+ cells. The origin of this receptor is a man younger than 40 in good health. This chain links TRBV28 with TRBJ2-7; 7 bases are shared with TRBD1. The source material was naive CD8+ T cells sorted from blood. The CDR3 DNA follows: TGTGCCAGCAGTTCGACAGGGCGGGTCTCCTACGAGCAGTACTTC. As protein: CASSSTGRVSYEQYF.